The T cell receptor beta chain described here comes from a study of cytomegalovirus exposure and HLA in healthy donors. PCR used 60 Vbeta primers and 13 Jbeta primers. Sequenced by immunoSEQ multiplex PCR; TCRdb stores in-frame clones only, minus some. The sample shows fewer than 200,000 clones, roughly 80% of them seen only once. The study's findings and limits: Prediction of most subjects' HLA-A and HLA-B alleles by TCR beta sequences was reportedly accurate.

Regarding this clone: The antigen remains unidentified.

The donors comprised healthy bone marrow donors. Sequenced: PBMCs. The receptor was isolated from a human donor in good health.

DNA for the CDR3: TGTGCCAGCAGCGTAGCTTCGACAGCTCCAGCCACCATATATTTT. It is translated as CASSVASTAPATIYF. V usage is TRBV9 and J usage is TRBJ1-3; D might be TRBD1 (5 bases). This CDR3 has 15 residues. The germline V and J ends were trimmed by 0 bases and 9 bases, with 16 bases remaining between them. From germline, CDR1 is SGDLS and CDR2 YYNGEE.